The 14 T cell receptor beta chains given below trace back to one sample, sequenced in a study of cytomegalovirus exposure and HLA in healthy donors. The study ran its PCR with 60 Vbeta and 13 Jbeta primers. This table comes from immunoSEQ multiplex PCR, and its TCRdb copy is limited to in-frame clones, with some not included. The top ten hold roughly 13% of the sample, which has 75,000 to 100,000 clones, roughly 74% seen once. The sample was PBMCs. The receptors were sampled from a woman in her 70s in good health and CMV-seropositive.

The chain combines TRBV18 with TRBJ1-4; the D gene is possibly TRBD1 (6 bases). This CDR3 contains 15 residues. Germline-derived CDR1 and CDR2 are KGHSH and LQKENI. Trimming removed 4 bases at V and 0 bases at J, with 9 bases between. CDR3 sequence reads: CASSHWTATNEKLFF. As DNA, the CDR3 is TGTGCCAGCTCACACTGGACAGCAACTAATGAAAAACTGTTTTTT.

The DNA of the CDR3 is TGTGCCAGCAGTTTAGACACAGGGGGGACTGAAGCTTTCTTT. This translates into CASSLDTGGTEAFF. This rearrangement joins TRBV28 to TRBJ1-1; 8 bases fit TRBD1. V dropped 2 bases and J dropped 5; count of bases not matched to a gene: 4. CDR1 is MDHEN and CDR2 is SYDVKM in the germline V gene. The CDR3 contains 14 residues.

The chain couples TRBV4-3 to TRBJ2-7, with D possibly TRBD2 on 5 matching bases. CDR1 and CDR2 from the germline V gene are LGHNA and YSLEER. This CDR3 contains 15 residues. Trimming left V 1 base short and J 6 bases short, with 16 bases between. Here the CDR3 reads CASSQVEGLGREQYF. The CDR3 region has the DNA TGCGCCAGCAGCCAAGTTGAGGGATTAGGTCGCGAGCAGTACTTC.

With respect to this clone: An end of the junction does not agree with germline; a read error may underlie this. The V call is TRBV7-9, the J call TRBJ2-1, with TRBD2 matching over 7 bases. Germline V gene lookup returns CDR1 SEHNR and CDR2 FQNEAQ (reference sequence). This CDR3 has 16 residues. CDR3 sequence (DNA): TGTTCCAGCAGCCCAGCGACTAGCCTCTCCTACAATGAGCAGTTCTTC. This translates into CSSSPATSLSYNEQFF.

V usage is TRBV7-6 and J usage is TRBJ2-7, with TRBD1 identical over 7 bases. Germline assignment: CDR1 SGHVS and CDR2 FNYEAQ. The CDR3 runs 16 residues. With V trimmed by 1 base and J by 0 bases, 6 bases remained unmatched. The CDR3 nucleotides read TGTGCCAGCAGCTTAGACCCCGGGACAGTCTCCTACGAGCAGTACTTC. As protein: CASSLDPGTVSYEQYF. The full variable domain, its missing parts supplied by reference TRBV7-6 and TRBJ2-7, is GAGVSQSPRYKVTKRGQDVALRCDPISGHVSLYWYRQALGQGPEFLTYFNYEAQQDKSGLPNDRFSAERPEGSISTLTIQRTEQRDSAMYRCASSLDPGTVSYEQYFGPGTRLTVT.

This chain uses TRBV28 with TRBJ2-1; 8 nucleotides agree with TRBD1. The CDR3 has 17 amino acids. V gave up 6 bases and J gave up 6 bases; unmatched junction bases: 16. Germline values: CDR1 MDHEN, CDR2 SYDVKM. The CDR3 protein is CASSQIIGQGESNEQFF. The DNA of the CDR3 is TGTGCCAGCAGCCAAATCATAGGACAGGGCGAGTCCAATGAGCAGTTCTTC.

This clone occurred a few times. The CDR3 region is CAAAGGGGNQPQHF. The CDR3 DNA follows: TGTGCCGCAGCAGGTGGAGGGGGCAATCAGCCCCAGCATTTT. The chain is built from TRBV27 and TRBJ1-5; the D gene is possibly TRBD1 (5 bases). CDR1 is MNHEY and CDR2 is SMNVEV in the germline V gene (reference sequence). Trimming left V 11 bases short and J 2 bases short, with 16 bases between. The CDR3 is 14 amino acids.

The chain uses TRBV5-8 and TRBJ2-1, with 7 bases fitting TRBD1. CDR1 is SGHTS, CDR2 YDEGEE, per germline. The J segment lost 12 bases and the V segment lost 5 bases, leaving 5 bases of the junction unmatched. The CDR3 covers 11 residues. CDR3 nucleotide sequence: TGTGCCAGCAGGAGGACAGGCCGGCAGTTCTTC. Protein sequence: CASRRTGRQFF.

The CDR3 loop is CASSLWGQDTGELFF. In nucleotides, the CDR3 is TGTGCCAGCAGCTTGTGGGGACAGGACACCGGGGAGCTGTTTTTT. V usage is TRBV5-5 and J usage is TRBJ2-2, with TRBD1 matching over 8 bases. The CDR3 spans 15 residues. Per the germline V gene, CDR1 is SGHKS and CDR2 is YYEKEE (reference sequence). Trimming at V came to 1 base and at J to 3 bases, leaving 2 bases not matched to a gene.

The V gene is TRBV7-9, the J gene TRBJ1-1, with a weak D call TRBD1 (5 bases). The CDR3 contains 14 residues. The V gene's germline CDR1 is SEHNR and CDR2 FQNEAQ (reference sequence). Between the trimmed V and J ends, which lost 1 base and 5 bases, there was a span of 11 bases. In DNA, the CDR3 is TGTGCCAGCAGCTTAGTTCTGGGGGGGACTGAAGCTTTCTTT. It encodes CASSLVLGGTEAFF.

A few counts support this clone. The rearrangement uses TRBV19 and TRBJ2-7; TRBD1 matches at 9 bases. The CDR3 extends over 14 amino acids. Germline V gene lookup returns CDR1 LNHDA and CDR2 SQIVND (reference sequence). Losses at the gene ends were 6 bases for V and 5 bases for J; bases not matched to a gene: 8. Here the CDR3 reads CASSTDRGTDEQYF. The CDR3 DNA is TGTGCCAGTAGCACCGACAGGGGGACCGACGAGCAGTACTTC.

This clone has more than one count but fewer than ten. The V and J genes are TRBV5-6 and TRBJ2-4, with a possible D match to TRBD1 (5 bases). Germline CDR1 SGHDT, CDR2 YYEEEE. Between the trimmed V and J ends, which lost 4 bases and 0 bases, there was a span of 11 bases. The CDR3 extends over 15 amino acids. CDR3 amino acids: CASSTRQLAKNIQYF. The CDR3 DNA sequence: TGTGCCAGCAGCACCAGACAGTTAGCCAAAAACATTCAGTACTTC.

This chain links TRBV28 with TRBJ1-1; a possible D gene is TRBD1 (5 bases). The CDR3 is made up of 14 amino acids. The germline gives CDR1 MDHEN, CDR2 SYDVKM. V lost 7 bases and J lost 2, with 14 bases in between. The CDR3, as DNA: TGTGCCAGCATTGGGATCGGACAAAACACTGAAGCTTTCTTT. It yields the protein CASIGIGQNTEAFF.

The rearrangement joins TRBV27 to TRBJ2-7; D possibly corresponds to TRBD1 (7 bases). V was clipped by 7 bases and J by 2 bases, with 15 bases between them. The germline V gene encodes CDR1 MNHEY and CDR2 SMNVEV (reference sequence). The CDR3 extends over 14 amino acids. Written as DNA, the CDR3 is TGTGCCAGCACGCGGGACAGCAATCCCTACGAGCAGTACTTC. It yields the protein CASTRDSNPYEQYF.